This section outlines one T cell receptor (beta chain) sequence together with its context. This record belongs to a study of blood T cell repertoires in COVID-19. In the study overall: Some COVID-19 samples were acute and others convalescent; all came from the United States, Italy and Spain. Nucleic acid was either cDNA or gDNA, and it came from T cells, B-cell-depleted T cells, or PBMCs.

V trimming: 7 bases; J trimming: 1 base; junction bases outside the gene matches: 10. Germline loops: CDR1 LNHDA, CDR2 SQIVND (reference sequence). The length of the CDR3 is 16 residues. Authors' data handling: Estimates of nucleated cell counts were drawn from the amplification of reference gene primers. The method was immunoSEQ multiplex PCR; TCRdb's version includes in-frame clones alone and lacks a portion of them. D and trimming were read from the DNA, whereas the V and J calls and clone size are those reported in that table. The sample consists of some 170,000 clones, roughly 85% of them appearing once.

The chain recombines TRBV19 with TRBJ1-5, with 7 nucleotides matching TRBD1. Input material: peripheral blood. The origin of this receptor is a woman aged 60 to 75 with acute or convalescent COVID-19. This CDR3 is CASKLEGGASNQPQHF. DNA for the CDR3: TGTGCCAGTAAATTGGAAGGGGGCGCGAGCAATCAGCCCCAGCATTTT.